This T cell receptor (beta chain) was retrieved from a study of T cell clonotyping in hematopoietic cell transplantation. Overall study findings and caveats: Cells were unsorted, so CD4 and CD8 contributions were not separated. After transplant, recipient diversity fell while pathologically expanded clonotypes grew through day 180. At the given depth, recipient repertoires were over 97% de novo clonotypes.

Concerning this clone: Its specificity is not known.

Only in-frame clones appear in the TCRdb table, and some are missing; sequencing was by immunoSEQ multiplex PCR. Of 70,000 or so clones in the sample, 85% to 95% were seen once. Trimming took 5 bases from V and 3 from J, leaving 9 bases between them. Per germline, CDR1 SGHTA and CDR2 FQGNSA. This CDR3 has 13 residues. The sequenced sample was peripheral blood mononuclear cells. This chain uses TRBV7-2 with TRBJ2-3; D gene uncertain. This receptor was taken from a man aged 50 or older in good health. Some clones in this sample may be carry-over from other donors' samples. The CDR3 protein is CASSPVGTDTQYF. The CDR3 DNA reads TGTGCCAGCAGCCCAGTGGGGACAGATACGCAGTATTTT.